This T cell receptor (beta chain) was identified in a study of naive and memory T cell subsets. This CDR3 comprises 14 residues. Germline V gene data show CDR1 as SGHRS and CDR2 as YFSETQ. V lost 0 bases to trimming and J lost 7 bases, with 12 bases between them. A note on this clonotype: What it binds is unknown.

Study observations and caveats: Gini index rose across naive, CM, EM and EMRA in CD4 and CD8.

An equimolar mix of two oligonucleotides served as the beta constant-region primer for TRBC1 and TRBC2. Nested alpha and beta constant-region primers with the SP2 primer drove four PCR rounds on ligated cDNA. TCRdb redid the calling of the UMI-ligation and nested PCR reads with MiXCR, one entry per CDR3 protein. The repertoire holds roughly 140,000 distinct CDR3 sequences, over 15% seen once, with roughly 0.13% in the top ten. The receptor was derived from a human donor in good health. This chain links TRBV5-1 with TRBJ2-3, with no clear D. The sequencing input was naive CD4+ T cells from blood. The chain's CDR3 is CASSLAQNANTQYF. CDR3 in DNA: TGCGCCAGCAGCTTGGCACAGAACGCTAATACGCAGTATTTT.